The rows below give T cell receptor beta chains drawn from one sample of a study of response to subunit inactivated influenza vaccine. TCRdb reanalysed the RT-PCR reads using MiXCR and keeps one entry per CDR3 protein. The table records 150,000 or so distinct CDR3 sequences, under 13% of them present only once. Source: non-naive T cells sorted from PBMCs, taken roughly 46 days after vaccination. These receptors all stem from a man aged 45-65 years who received an inactivated influenza vaccine. Both conserved end residues are part of each CDR3. D genes are given only for firm matches. Clone size is not always given. Where it is, it says once, few, many or a class for expanded clones.

>TRBJ1-2|few|-|TRBV11-2
CASSLEGIYGYTF
TGTGCCAGCAGCTTAGAAGGGATCTATGGCTACACCTTC
>TRBJ2-2|-|-|TRBV20-1
CSATPRGPGETGELFF
TGCAGTGCTACCCCGCGGGGACCCGGGGAGACCGGGGAGCTGTTTTTT
>TRBJ2-5|many|TRBD1|TRBV29-1
CSVPGQANQETQYF
TGCAGCGTACCGGGACAGGCGAACCAAGAGACCCAGTACTTC
>TRBJ2-1|many|-|TRBV2
CASRPEGHRSYNEQFF
TGTGCCAGCAGGCCCGAGGGGCATCGGTCCTACAATGAGCAGTTCTTC
>TRBJ1-6|-|-|TRBV4-3
CASSHPGTGNSPLHF
TGCGCCAGCAGCCACCCCGGGACTGGGAATTCACCCCTCCACTTT
>TRBJ2-3|many|-|TRBV20-1
CSAPGRPDTQYF
TGCAGTGCTCCGGGGCGCCCGGATACGCAGTATTTT
>TRBJ2-3|few|TRBD2|TRBV5-1
CASSLRTSGTSTDTQYF
TGCGCCAGCAGCTTGCGAACTAGCGGGACCAGCACAGATACGCAGTATTTT
>TRBJ1-1|-|-|TRBV4-3
CASSQDTGGPEAFF
TGCGCCAGCAGCCAAGATACGGGGGGACCTGAAGCTTTCTTT
>TRBJ1-6|-|-|TRBV28
CASSLAGEDSPLHF
TGTGCCAGCAGTTTAGCAGGGGAGGATTCACCCCTCCACTTT
>TRBJ1-5|many|-|TRBV7-2
CASSWTLGSNQPQHF
TGTGCCAGCAGCTGGACCTTGGGGAGCAATCAGCCCCAGCATTTT
>TRBJ1-5|few|-|TRBV4-3
CASSQAFSGGNQPQHF
TGCGCCAGCAGCCAAGCATTTTCAGGCGGCAATCAGCCCCAGCATTTT
>TRBJ1-5|many|-|TRBV4-3
CASSRGANSNQPQHF
TGCGCCAGCAGTCGGGGGGCAAATAGCAATCAGCCCCAGCATTTT
>TRBJ1-1|many|-|TRBV6-5
CASSYSGGNTEAFF
TGTGCCAGCAGTTACAGCGGTGGGAACACTGAAGCTTTCTTT
>TRBJ1-4|few|TRBD1|TRBV7-9
CASSLRGTGEEKLFF
TGTGCCAGCAGCTTAAGGGGGACAGGGGAAGAAAAACTGTTTTTT
>TRBJ2-6|few|-|TRBV19
CASTQGSGSGANVLTF
TGTGCCAGTACCCAGGGCTCAGGGTCTGGGGCCAACGTCCTGACTTTC
>TRBJ1-2|many|-|TRBV20-1
CSATGQTYGYTF
TGCAGTGCGACAGGACAGACCTATGGCTACACCTTC
>TRBJ2-2|-|-|TRBV27
CATRRLGGTGELFF
TGTGCCACCCGGAGGCTAGGGGGCACCGGGGAGCTGTTTTTT
>TRBJ2-7|-|-|TRBV6-2/TRBV6-3
CASSRGLRHSPDEQYF
TGTGCCAGCAGTAGGGGTTTGCGACACAGCCCCGACGAGCAGTACTTC
>TRBJ2-1|-|TRBD2|TRBV6-4
CASSLTSGDSDEQFF
TGTGCCAGCAGCCTGACTAGCGGGGATTCGGATGAGCAGTTCTTC
>TRBJ2-2|-|-|TRBV11-2
CASSFSVFPGELFF
TGTGCCAGCAGCTTCTCGGTGTTCCCCGGGGAGCTGTTTTTT
>TRBJ1-1|-|-|TRBV3-1
CASSQVLHGRRMNTEAFF
TGTGCCAGCAGCCAAGTTCTTCACGGCCGAAGAATGAACACTGAAGCTTTCTTT
>TRBJ1-3|few|-|TRBV12-3/TRBV12-4
CASSKVSTRNTIYF
TGTGCCAGCAGTAAGGTTTCAACCCGAAACACCATATATTTT
>TRBJ2-1|-|-|TRBV6-2/TRBV6-3
CASSEGDYNEQFF
TGTGCCAGCAGTGAGGGGGATTACAATGAGCAGTTCTTC
>TRBJ2-7|few|TRBD1|TRBV18
CASSNQGTGAYEQYF
TGTGCCAGCTCGAACCAAGGGACAGGGGCCTACGAGCAGTACTTC
>TRBJ2-2|few|-|TRBV5-1
CASSPTETGELFF
TGCGCCAGCAGCCCTACAGAGACCGGGGAGCTGTTTTTT
>TRBJ2-5|-|TRBD2|TRBV12-3/TRBV12-4
CASSLGGRVVGETQYF
TGTGCCAGCAGTTTAGGTGGGAGGGTTGTAGGGGAGACCCAGTACTTC
>TRBJ2-5|-|-|TRBV5-6
CASSPQTARETQYF
TGTGCCAGCAGCCCCCAGACAGCCCGGGAGACCCAGTACTTC
>TRBJ2-3|few|-|TRBV20-1
CSANIDYSTDTQYF
TGCAGTGCTAACATAGACTACAGCACAGATACGCAGTATTTT
>TRBJ2-7|few|TRBD1|TRBV5-1
CASSPDRDRGEQYF
TGCGCCAGCAGCCCGGACAGAGACAGGGGGGAGCAGTACTTC
>TRBJ1-1|few|-|TRBV28
CASSSPGAGGTEAFF
TGTGCCAGCAGTTCCCCGGGGGCCGGGGGGACTGAAGCTTTCTTT
>TRBJ2-1|many|TRBD1|TRBV5-6
CASSLVVGTGGNEQFF
TGTGCCAGCAGCTTGGTGGTCGGGACAGGGGGCAATGAGCAGTTCTTC
>TRBJ2-7|many|-|TRBV7-2
CASSLDGLGGVNEQYF
TGTGCCAGCAGCTTAGACGGATTGGGGGGTGTGAACGAGCAGTACTTC
>TRBJ2-5|-|TRBD2|TRBV20-1
CGVIAGGRETQYF
TGCGGCGTCATAGCGGGAGGGCGAGAGACCCAGTACTTC
>TRBJ2-7|-|TRBD2|TRBV11-2
CASSLGLTRELEQYF
TGTGCCAGCAGCTTAGGTCTGACGCGGGAGCTCGAGCAGTACTTC
>TRBJ1-1|-|-|TRBV4-2
CASSQSNQGSTEAFF
TGTGCCAGCAGCCAATCTAATCAGGGAAGCACTGAAGCTTTCTTT
>TRBJ2-7|many|TRBD2|TRBV7-2
CASSLARLAATGEQYF
TGTGCCAGCAGCTTAGCGCGGCTAGCGGCTACGGGCGAGCAGTACTTC
>TRBJ2-1|once|TRBD2|TRBV20-1
CSARDPSGRAYNEQFF
TGCAGTGCTAGAGATCCCAGCGGGAGGGCCTACAATGAGCAGTTCTTC
>TRBJ1-5|few|-|TRBV7-2
CASSLETGQPQHF
TGTGCCAGCAGCTTAGAGACTGGTCAGCCCCAGCATTTT
>TRBJ2-1|many|-|TRBV15
CATSRTSISYNEQFF
TGTGCCACCAGCCGAACATCGATCTCCTACAATGAGCAGTTCTTC
>TRBJ2-7|-|TRBD2|TRBV6-1
CASRWGGRGGEQYF
TGTGCCAGCAGATGGGGCGGGAGAGGCGGCGAGCAGTACTTC
>TRBJ2-2|many|-|TRBV12-3/TRBV12-4
CASSETRIELFF
TGTGCCAGCAGTGAAACACGGATAGAGCTGTTTTTT
>TRBJ1-2|-|-|TRBV7-9
CASTSRATNYGYTF
TGTGCCAGCACCTCTAGGGCGACTAACTATGGCTACACCTTC
>TRBJ2-5|-|-|TRBV20-1
CSARGIQQETQYF
TGCAGTGCTAGAGGCATTCAACAAGAGACCCAGTACTTC
>TRBJ2-7|many|-|TRBV2
CASTYSPTAPFLEQYF
TGTGCCAGCACTTATTCGCCGACAGCTCCTTTCCTCGAGCAGTACTTC